The 19 T cell receptor beta chains below come from one sample, sequenced in a study of blood T cells in healthy people across ages. Primed by a sample-barcoded 5' primer and a J-beta primer mix, a second PCR proceeded for about 6 to 12 cycles. TCRdb used MiXCR to reprocess the 5' RACE reads, holding one entry per CDR3 protein. The sample has roughly 680,000 distinct CDR3 sequences, approximately 49% seen once. Sequences were obtained from blood. The source is a woman in her fifties or sixties in good health.

The chain is built from TRBV7-2 and TRBJ2-5; D perhaps matches TRBD1 (5 bases). V was pared by 8 bases and J by 5 bases, with 15 bases between. CDR3 length: 13 amino acids. Germline CDR1 and CDR2: SGHTA and FQGNSA. The CDR3 spells CASGAGPWETQYF. As DNA, the CDR3 is TGTGCCAGCGGGGCCGGGCCGTGGGAGACCCAGTACTTC.

The CDR3 is CASSADRVNEKLFF. The CDR3 DNA reads as TGTGCCAGCAGCGCGGACAGGGTTAATGAAAAACTGTTTTTT. J is TRBJ1-4 and V is TRBV7-9, with 8 bases that match TRBD1. The V and J ends lost 5 bases and 4 bases, in that order; junction bases with no gene match: 3. The germline V gene encodes CDR1 SEHNR and CDR2 FQNEAQ (reference sequence). The length of the CDR3 is 14 residues.

The V and J genes are TRBV29-1 and TRBJ2-7; D perhaps matches TRBD2 (6 bases). V was clipped by 0 bases and J by 7 bases, with 16 bases between them. The CDR3 spans 14 residues. Germline V gene data show CDR1 as SQVTM and CDR2 as ANQGSEA. CDR3 sequence: CSVEEEGPYNEQYF. CDR3 coding DNA: TGCAGCGTTGAAGAGGAGGGGCCCTACAATGAGCAGTACTTC.

The CDR3 DNA sequence: TGCAGTGCTATAGGGGGGACTAACACTGAAGCTTTCTTT. Amino acids: CSAIGGTNTEAFF. The chain joins TRBV20-1 to TRBJ1-1, with a weak D call TRBD1 (6 bases). The CDR3 runs to 13 residues. The germline CDR1 and CDR2 sequences are DFQATT and SNEGSKA (reference sequence). V shed 4 bases and J shed 2 bases, with 11 bases lying between them.

This clonotype has only a few counts. V is TRBV4-2 and J is TRBJ2-7; 9 bases map to TRBD1. The J segment lost 4 bases and the V segment lost 4 bases, leaving 8 bases of the junction unmatched. This CDR3 is built from 15 residues. CDR1 is LGHNA, CDR2 YNFKEQ, per germline. CDR3 region: CASSPTGGARYEQYF. The CDR3 nucleotides read TGTGCCAGCAGCCCCACAGGGGGCGCGCGTTACGAGCAGTACTTC.

This clonotype was counted between two and nine times. The V and J genes are TRBV2 and TRBJ1-2; D might be TRBD1 (6 bases). This CDR3 has 13 residues. Trimming removed 7 bases from V and 0 bases from J, with 9 bases in between. In germline, CDR1 is SNHLY, CDR2 FYNNEI. The CDR3 spells CASKTGANYGYTF. The CDR3 DNA is TGTGCCAGCAAGACAGGCGCTAACTATGGCTACACCTTC.

Points on this clonotype: It may be a read error: a sequence one base away is much more abundant. This chain connects TRBV7-2 to TRBJ2-7; no definite D call. This CDR3 comprises 14 residues. With 5 bases removed from V and 7 bases from J, the gap between germline ends came to 18 bases. From germline, CDR1 is SGHTA and CDR2 FQGNSA. The CDR3 DNA is TGTGCCAGCAGCCCCCGTCGGGCTTTGCATGAGCAGTACTTC. Its protein product is CASSPRRALHEQYF.

This clonotype was counted between two and nine times. CDR3 amino acids: CASRDRGEQYF. CDR3 DNA: TGTGCCAGCAGGGACAGGGGCGAGCAGTACTTC. The chain recombines TRBV6-5 with TRBJ2-4; 9 bases fit TRBD1. Matching the DNA end better, TRBJ2-7 makes the J call doubtful. Germline loops: CDR1 MNHEY, CDR2 SVGAGI. CDR3 length: 11 residues.

This clonotype has a count of ten or more. This sequence joins TRBV29-1 and TRBJ2-1, with D tentatively TRBD2 (5 bases). The CDR3 runs 14 residues. Between the trimmed V and J ends, which lost 0 bases and 8 bases, there was a span of 14 bases. Germline-derived CDR1 and CDR2 are SQVTM and ANQGSEA. CDR3 coding DNA: TGCAGCGTTGAAGATCTAGGCGGGCTCGATGAGCAGTTCTTC. Residues: CSVEDLGGLDEQFF.

This clonotype turned up a few times. V is TRBV27 and J is TRBJ1-1; no clear D gene. CDR1 is MNHEY, CDR2 SMNVEV, per germline (reference sequence). Trimming pared 0 bases from V and 4 bases from J, leaving 6 bases between. The CDR3 spans 13 residues. The CDR3 DNA sequence: TGTGCCAGCAGTTTATCGTTGAGCACTGAAGCTTTCTTT. It translates to CASSLSLSTEAFF.

The chain joins TRBV29-1 to TRBJ2-5; 9 positions match TRBD1. The CDR3 is 14 amino acids. V lost 7 bases, J lost 2 bases, and 8 bases stayed unmatched. Germline CDR1 and CDR2: SQVTM and ANQGSEA. The CDR3 DNA sequence: TGCAGCGCTAGGACAGGGGTAGGGCAAGAGACCCAGTACTTC. Translating gives CSARTGVGQETQYF.

The rearrangement joins TRBV24-1 to TRBJ2-3; D unclear. This CDR3 has 13 residues. V was pared by 3 bases and J by 1 base, with 4 bases between. CDR1 KGHDR and CDR2 SFDVKD come from the germline V gene. CDR3 sequence: CATSDPGTDTQYF. DNA of the CDR3: TGTGCCACCAGTGATCCCGGCACAGATACGCAGTATTTT.

This clonotype turned up a few times. The chain links TRBV10-3 to TRBJ2-4; TRBD2 matches 8 bases. V lost 3 bases and J lost 8; bases outside the gene matches: 9. This CDR3 region has 15 residues. The germline gives CDR1 ENHRY, CDR2 SYGVKD. The CDR3 is CAISDVGRVTHIQYF. In DNA form, the CDR3 reads TGTGCCATCAGTGACGTCGGGAGGGTAACGCACATTCAGTACTTC.

The chain joins TRBV5-1 to TRBJ2-3; no firm D call. The V end lost 0 bases, the J end lost 0 bases, and 8 bases lay between the germline ends. This CDR3 spans 15 amino acids. The germline CDR1 and CDR2 sequences are SGHRS and YFSETQ. The CDR3 spells CASSLVPSSTDTQYF. The CDR3 DNA follows: TGCGCCAGCAGCTTGGTTCCCAGTAGCACAGATACGCAGTATTTT.

The chain uses TRBV20-1 and TRBJ1-4; a weak D match, TRBD1 (6 bases). The V end lost 5 bases, the J end lost 5 bases, and 12 bases lay between the germline ends. This CDR3 contains 13 residues. Per germline, CDR1 DFQATT and CDR2 SNEGSKA (reference sequence). In DNA, the CDR3 is TGCAGTGCTCCTAGGGGGGAAAATGAAAAACTGTTTTTT. Residues: CSAPRGENEKLFF.

The chain joins TRBV7-2 to TRBJ2-5; D gene uncertain. With 3 bases removed from V and 3 bases from J, the gap between germline ends came to 5 bases. Germline-derived CDR1 and CDR2 are SGHTA and FQGNSA. The CDR3 totals 12 residues. The CDR3 sequence: CASSFYEETQYF. For the CDR3, the DNA is TGTGCCAGCAGCTTTTACGAAGAGACCCAGTACTTC. Full variable domain (missing parts from reference TRBV7-2 and TRBJ2-5): GAGVSQSPSNKVTEKGKDVELRCDPISGHTALYWYRQSLGQGLEFLIYFQGNSAPDKSGLPSDRFSAERTGGSVSTLTIQRTQQEDSAVYLCASSFYEETQYFGPGTRLLVL.

A note on this clonotype: Sequence at one end of the junction differs from germline and may be a read error. J is TRBJ1-5 and V is TRBV3-1, with D unclear. Per germline, CDR1 LGHDT and CDR2 YNNKEL (reference sequence). The CDR3 covers 14 residues. The CDR3 reads CASSQSRVVQPRHF. CDR3 coding DNA: TGTGCCAGCAGCCAGAGTAGGGTTGTTCAGCCCCGGCATTTT.

This clonotype came up once. The chain recombines TRBV7-6 with TRBJ2-5; 7 positions match TRBD1. CDR1 and CDR2 (germline): SGHVS, FNYEAQ. The length of the CDR3 is 15 residues. With V trimmed by 2 bases and J by 5 bases, 8 bases remained unmatched. Here the CDR3 reads CASSLRTGEWETQYF. The CDR3 DNA reads TGTGCCAGCAGCTTAAGAACAGGGGAATGGGAGACCCAGTACTTC.

The chain couples TRBV7-3 to TRBJ1-2; 7 bases align to TRBD1. There are 17 residues in the CDR3. The V segment lost 5 bases and the J segment 0 bases; nucleotides outside the gene matches: 12. Germline CDR1 and CDR2: SGHTA and FQGTGA. The CDR3 coding sequence is TGTGCCAGCAGCCGCCAGGGGGGAGACCTCACTAACTATGGCTACACCTTC. Translated: CASSRQGGDLTNYGYTF.